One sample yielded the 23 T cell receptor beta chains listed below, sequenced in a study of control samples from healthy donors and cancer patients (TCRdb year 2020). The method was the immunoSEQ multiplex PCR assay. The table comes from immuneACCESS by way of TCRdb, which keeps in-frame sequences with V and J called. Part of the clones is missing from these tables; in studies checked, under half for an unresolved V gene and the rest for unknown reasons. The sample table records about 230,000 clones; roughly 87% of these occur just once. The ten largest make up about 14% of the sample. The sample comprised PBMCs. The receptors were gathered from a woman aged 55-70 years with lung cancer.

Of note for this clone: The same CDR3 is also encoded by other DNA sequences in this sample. CDR3 sequence reads: CASSPPGGSSYEQYF. CDR3 in DNA: TGTGCCAGCTCACCACCTGGCGGGAGCTCCTACGAGCAGTACTTC. V and J are TRBV18 and TRBJ2-7, with 7 positions matching TRBD2. Germline trimming cut 0 bases from V and 0 bases from J; bases unmatched to any gene: 2. The CDR3 runs to 15 residues. Looked up from germline, CDR1 is KGHSH and CDR2 is LQKENI.

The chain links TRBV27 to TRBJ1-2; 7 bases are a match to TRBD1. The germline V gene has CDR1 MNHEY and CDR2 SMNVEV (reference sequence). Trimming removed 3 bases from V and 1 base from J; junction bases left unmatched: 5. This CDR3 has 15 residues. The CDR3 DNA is TGTGCCAGCAGTTTGTCGGGACAGCTTAACTATGGCTACACCTTC. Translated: CASSLSGQLNYGYTF.

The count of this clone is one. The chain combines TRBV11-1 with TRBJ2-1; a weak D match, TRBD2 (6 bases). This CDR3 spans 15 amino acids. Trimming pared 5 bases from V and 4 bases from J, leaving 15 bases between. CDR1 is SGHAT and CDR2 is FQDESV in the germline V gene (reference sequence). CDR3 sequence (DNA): TGTGCCAGCAGCGGAGGGCCGCGGGCATACAATGAGCAGTTCTTC. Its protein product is CASSGGPRAYNEQFF.

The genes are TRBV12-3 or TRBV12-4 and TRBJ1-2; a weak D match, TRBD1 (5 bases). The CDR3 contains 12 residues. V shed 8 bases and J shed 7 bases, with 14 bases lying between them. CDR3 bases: TGTGCCAGCGGGGTTTGGGGGGGTGGCTACACCTTC. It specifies CASGVWGGGYTF.

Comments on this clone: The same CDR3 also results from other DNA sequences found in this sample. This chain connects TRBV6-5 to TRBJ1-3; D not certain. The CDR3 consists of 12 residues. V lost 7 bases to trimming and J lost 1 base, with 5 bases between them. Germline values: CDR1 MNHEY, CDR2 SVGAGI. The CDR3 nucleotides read TGTGCCAGCACCTCTTCTGGAAACACCATATATTTT. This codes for CASTSSGNTIYF.

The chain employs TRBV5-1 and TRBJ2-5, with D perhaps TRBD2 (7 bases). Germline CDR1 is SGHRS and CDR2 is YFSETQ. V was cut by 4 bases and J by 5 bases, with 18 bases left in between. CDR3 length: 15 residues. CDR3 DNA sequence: TGCGCCAGCAGCGTCTCGAGGGGGGGGCAGGAGACCCAGTACTTC. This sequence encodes CASSVSRGGQETQYF.

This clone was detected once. DNA for the CDR3: TGTGCCAGCAGCGTAGAAAGGGGTAGAGCTTTCTTT. Encoded protein: CASSVERGRAFF. The genes are TRBV9 and TRBJ1-1; weak D call: TRBD1 (5 bases). CDR1 SGDLS and CDR2 YYNGEE come from the germline V gene. This CDR3 contains 12 residues. Trimming shortened V by 0 bases and J by 10 bases, and 10 bases separated the two germline ends.

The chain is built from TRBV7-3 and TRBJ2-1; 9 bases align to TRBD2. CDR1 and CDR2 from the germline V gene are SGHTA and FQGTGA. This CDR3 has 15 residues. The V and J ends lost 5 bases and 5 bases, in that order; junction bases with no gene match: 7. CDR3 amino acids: CASSRGTSSNNEQFF. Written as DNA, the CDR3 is TGTGCCAGCAGCCGGGGGACTAGCTCTAACAATGAGCAGTTCTTC.

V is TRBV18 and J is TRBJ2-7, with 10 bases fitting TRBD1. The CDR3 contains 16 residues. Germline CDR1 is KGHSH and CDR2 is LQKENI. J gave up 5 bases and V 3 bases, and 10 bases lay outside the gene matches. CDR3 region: CASSPASGTGVHEQYF. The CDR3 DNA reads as TGTGCCAGCTCACCGGCCTCCGGGACAGGGGTCCACGAGCAGTACTTC.

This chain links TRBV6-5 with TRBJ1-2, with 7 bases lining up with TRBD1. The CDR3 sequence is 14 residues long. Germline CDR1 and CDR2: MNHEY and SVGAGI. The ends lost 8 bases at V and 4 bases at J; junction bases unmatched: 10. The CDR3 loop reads CASRKQGSGYGYTF. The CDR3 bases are TGTGCCAGCCGCAAACAGGGGTCTGGCTATGGCTACACCTTC.

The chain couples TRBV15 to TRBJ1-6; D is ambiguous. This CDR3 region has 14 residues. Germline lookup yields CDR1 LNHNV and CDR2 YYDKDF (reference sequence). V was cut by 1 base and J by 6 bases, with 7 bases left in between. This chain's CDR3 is CATSRGRVNSPLHF. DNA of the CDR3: TGTGCCACCAGCAGAGGTAGAGTTAATTCACCCCTCCACTTT.

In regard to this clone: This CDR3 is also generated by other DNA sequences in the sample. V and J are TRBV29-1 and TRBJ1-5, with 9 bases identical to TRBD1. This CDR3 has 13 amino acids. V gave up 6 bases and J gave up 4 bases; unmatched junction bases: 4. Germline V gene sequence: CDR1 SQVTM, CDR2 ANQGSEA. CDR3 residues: CSVGQGGNQPQHF. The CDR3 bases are TGCAGCGTGGGACAGGGCGGTAATCAGCCCCAGCATTTT. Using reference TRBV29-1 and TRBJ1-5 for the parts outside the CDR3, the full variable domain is SAVISQKPSRDICQRGTSLTIQCQVDSQVTMMFWYRQQPGQSLTLIATANQGSEATYESGFVIDKFPISRPNLTFSTLTVSNMSPEDSSIYLCSVGQGGNQPQHFGDGTRLSIL.

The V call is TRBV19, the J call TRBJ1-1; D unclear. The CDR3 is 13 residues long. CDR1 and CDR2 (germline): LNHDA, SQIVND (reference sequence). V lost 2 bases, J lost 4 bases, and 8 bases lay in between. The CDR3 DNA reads TGTGCCAGTAGTATAAGTCTCCGCACTGAAGCTTTCTTT. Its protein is CASSISLRTEAFF.

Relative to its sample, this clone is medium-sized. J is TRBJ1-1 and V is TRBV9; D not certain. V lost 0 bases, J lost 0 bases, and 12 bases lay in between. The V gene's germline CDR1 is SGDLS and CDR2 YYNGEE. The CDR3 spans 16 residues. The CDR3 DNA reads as TGTGCCAGCAGCGTAGATTCAGCGCTCTTGAACACTGAAGCTTTCTTT. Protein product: CASSVDSALLNTEAFF.

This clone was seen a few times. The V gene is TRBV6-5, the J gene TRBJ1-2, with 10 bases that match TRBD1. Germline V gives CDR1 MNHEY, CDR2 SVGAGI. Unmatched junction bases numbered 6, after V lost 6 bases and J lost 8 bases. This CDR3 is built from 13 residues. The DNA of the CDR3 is TGTGCCAGCAGGACAGGGGGCGTTTTCGGCTACACCTTC. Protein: CASRTGGVFGYTF.

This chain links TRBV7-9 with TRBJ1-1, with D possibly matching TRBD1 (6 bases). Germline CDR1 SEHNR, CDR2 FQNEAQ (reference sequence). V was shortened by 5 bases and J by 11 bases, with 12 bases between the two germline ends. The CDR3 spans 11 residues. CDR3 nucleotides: TGTGCCAGCAGCCCCAACAGGGAGGCTTTCTTT. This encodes CASSPNREAFF.

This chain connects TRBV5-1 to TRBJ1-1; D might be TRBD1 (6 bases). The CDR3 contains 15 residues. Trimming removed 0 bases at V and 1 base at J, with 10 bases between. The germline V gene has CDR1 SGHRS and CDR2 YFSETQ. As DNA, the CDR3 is TGCGCCAGCAGCTTGGCTTACAGGGAGAACACTGAAGCTTTCTTT. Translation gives CASSLAYRENTEAFF.

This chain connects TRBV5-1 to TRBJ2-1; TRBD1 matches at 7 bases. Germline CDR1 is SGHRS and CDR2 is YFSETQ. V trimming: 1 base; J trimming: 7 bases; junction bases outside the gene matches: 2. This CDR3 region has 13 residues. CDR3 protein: CASSLTTGNEQFF. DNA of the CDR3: TGCGCCAGCAGCTTGACGACAGGGAATGAGCAGTTCTTC.

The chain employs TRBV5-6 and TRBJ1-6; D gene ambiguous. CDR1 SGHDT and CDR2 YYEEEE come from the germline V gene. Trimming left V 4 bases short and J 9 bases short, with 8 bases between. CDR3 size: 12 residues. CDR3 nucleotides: TGTGCCAGCAGCACGGGGAGTTCACCCCTCCACTTT. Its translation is CASSTGSSPLHF.

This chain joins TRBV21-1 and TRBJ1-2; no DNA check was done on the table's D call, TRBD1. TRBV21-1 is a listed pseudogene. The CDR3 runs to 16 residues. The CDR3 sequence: CASSKVYLRTAYGYTF. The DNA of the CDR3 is TGTGCCAGCAGCAAAGTGTACCTCAGGACAGCCTATGGCTACACCTTC.

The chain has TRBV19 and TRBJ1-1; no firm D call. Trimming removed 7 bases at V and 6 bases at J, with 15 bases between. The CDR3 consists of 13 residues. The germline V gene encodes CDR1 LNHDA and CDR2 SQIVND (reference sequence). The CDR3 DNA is TGTGCCAGTATTCACCTGGGCGCAGCTGAAGCTTTCTTT. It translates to CASIHLGAAEAFF.

The CDR3 region is CASRTGANLYAEAFF. CDR3 coding DNA: TGTGCCAGTAGGACCGGGGCAAACTTGTACGCTGAAGCTTTCTTT. The chain joins TRBV19 to TRBJ1-1; possibly TRBD1 for D (5 bases). V shed 6 bases and J shed 6 bases, with 20 bases lying between them. Germline CDR1 is LNHDA and CDR2 is SQIVND (reference sequence). This CDR3 has 15 residues. Full variable domain (outside the CDR3, taken from reference TRBV19 and TRBJ1-1): DGGITQSPKYLFRKEGQNVTLSCEQNLNHDAMYWYRQDPGQGLRLIYYSQIVNDFQKGDIAEGYSVSREKKESFPLTVTSAQKNPTAFYLCASRTGANLYAEAFFGQGTRLTVV.

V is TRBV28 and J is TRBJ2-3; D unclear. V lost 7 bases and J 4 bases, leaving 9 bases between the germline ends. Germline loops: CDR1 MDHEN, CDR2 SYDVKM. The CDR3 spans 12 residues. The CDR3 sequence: CASNFVPDTQYF. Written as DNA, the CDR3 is TGTGCCAGCAATTTCGTCCCAGATACGCAGTATTTT. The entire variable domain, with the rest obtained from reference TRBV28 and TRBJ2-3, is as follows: DVKVTQSSRYLVKRTGEKVFLECVQDMDHENMFWYRQDPGLGLRLIYFSYDVKMKEKGDIPEGYSVSREKKERFSLILESASTNQTSMYLCASNFVPDTQYFGPGTRLTVL.